The 6 T cell receptor beta chains given below trace back to one sample, sequenced in a study of T cells in Graves' hyperthyroidism and ophthalmopathy. TCR beta CDR3 regions were amplified from RNA transcripts. First-round RT-PCR of the TCR CDR3 relied on the HTBI primer set. TCRdb used MiXCR to reprocess the multiplex PCR reads, holding one entry per CDR3 protein. This table has more than 450,000 distinct CDR3 sequences, less than 15% appearing once. Sequencing input: blood. The receptors shown here come from a woman in her thirties or forties with Graves' hyperthyroidism.

The table lists this clonotype with many counts. The chain has TRBV6-1 and TRBJ1-3; D call uncertain. The CDR3 length is 13 residues. V lost 8 bases to trimming and J lost 1 base, with 9 bases between them. Per germline, CDR1 MNHNS and CDR2 SASEGT. The CDR3 reads CASGEVSGNTIYF. The CDR3 DNA sequence: TGTGCCAGCGGAGAGGTGTCTGGAAACACCATATATTTT.

This clonotype occurred many times. The CDR3 coding sequence is TGTGCCAGCAGCCAAAGGCTAGCGGGAGGTAATGAGCAGTTCTTC. It specifies CASSQRLAGGNEQFF. V usage is TRBV3-1 and J usage is TRBJ2-1, with 11 positions matching TRBD2. Trimming cost V 2 bases and J 7 bases; bases outside gene matches: 4. Germline CDR1 and CDR2: LGHDT and YNNKEL (reference sequence). The CDR3 is 15 residues long.

In its sample, this clonotype was seen a few times. The chain couples TRBV6-6 to TRBJ2-2; TRBD2 matches 12 bases. CDR1 and CDR2 from the germline V gene are MNHNY and SVGAGI (reference sequence). V shed 6 bases, J shed 2 bases, and the junction held 4 bases outside the gene matches. The CDR3 covers 16 residues. The CDR3 DNA sequence: TGTGCCAGCAGGAGGACTAGCGGGACTAACACCGGGGAGCTGTTTTTT. Its protein is CASRRTSGTNTGELFF.

This clonotype showed up many times. The genes are TRBV20-1 and TRBJ1-1, with D maybe TRBD1 (6 bases). Per the germline V gene, CDR1 is DFQATT and CDR2 is SNEGSKA (reference sequence). Trimming left V 3 bases short and J 4 bases short, with 15 bases between. This CDR3 is built from 14 residues. The CDR3 reads CSARLNRDTTEAFF. The DNA of the CDR3 is TGCAGTGCTAGGCTGAACAGGGACACCACTGAAGCTTTCTTT.

There are a few counts of this clonotype. The chain employs TRBV20-1 and TRBJ2-7; D gene ambiguous. CDR1 and CDR2 from the germline V gene are DFQATT and SNEGSKA (reference sequence). The CDR3 extends over 15 amino acids. The V and J ends lost 3 bases and 3 bases respectively, with 18 bases between them. In DNA, the CDR3 is TGCAGTGCTAGTAACTCTGAAAAATACAGCTACGAGCAGTACTTC. Protein product: CSASNSEKYSYEQYF.

This clonotype came up a few times. The CDR3 end shows no conserved phenylalanine or tryptophan, and so a read error is likely. The chain joins TRBV18 to TRBJ1-1; D is unclear. Germline values: CDR1 KGHSH, CDR2 LQKENI. The CDR3 consists of 13 residues. V lost 1 base and J 2 bases, leaving 5 bases between the germline ends. The CDR3 DNA sequence: TGTGCCAGCTCACCACAGGGAAACACTGAAGCTTTCTCT. It codes for CASSPQGNTEAFS.